The 30 T cell receptor beta chains presented below share a single source sample, sequenced in a study of blood T cell repertoires in COVID-19. The table came from immunoSEQ multiplex PCR; TCRdb's copy has only in-frame clones and leaves some out. This sample has 55,000 to 85,000 clones; 70% to 75% occur once, and the top ten carry over 20%. The sequencing sample was made of peripheral blood. The receptor source for this set is a man between 60 and 75 years old with acute or convalescent COVID-19.

This clone was found a few times. The chain carries TRBV7-6 and TRBJ1-1; 9 nucleotides line up with TRBD1. The J segment lost 4 bases and the V segment lost 2 bases, leaving 5 bases of the junction unmatched. CDR1 and CDR2 (germline): SGHVS, FNYEAQ. This CDR3 comprises 15 residues. CDR3 amino acids: CASSLMAQGATEAFF. The CDR3 region has the DNA TGTGCCAGCAGCTTAATGGCACAGGGGGCCACTGAAGCTTTCTTT.

The chain is built from TRBV7-9 and TRBJ1-2; 8 bases are shared with TRBD1. The germline V gene encodes CDR1 SEHNR and CDR2 FQNEAQ (reference sequence). J lost 6 bases, V lost 7 bases, and 4 bases had no gene match. CDR3 length: 12 amino acids. DNA of the CDR3: TGTGCCAGCACCCTGGACAGGGATGGCTACACCTTC. Translated, it gives CASTLDRDGYTF.

The rearrangement links TRBV3-1 (or the pseudogene TRBV3-2) to TRBJ2-7; D possibly corresponds to TRBD1 (6 bases). Trimming stripped 4 bases from V and 2 bases from J, with 12 bases between. Germline V gene data show CDR1 as LGHDT and CDR2 as YNNKEL (reference sequence). The CDR3 extends over 14 amino acids. The CDR3 region has the DNA TGTGCCAGCAGCCGTGGCAGGGGTACCTACGAGCAGTACTTC. As protein: CASSRGRGTYEQYF.

V is TRBV5-1 and J is TRBJ2-2; 10 bases align to TRBD2. With 4 bases clipped from V and 2 bases from J, the junction kept 11 bases outside the gene matches. The CDR3 loop spans 18 amino acids. The germline CDR1 and CDR2 sequences are SGHRS and YFSETQ. CDR3: CASSQGTLAGANTGELFF. Here the CDR3 DNA reads TGCGCCAGCAGCCAAGGGACCCTAGCGGGGGCTAACACCGGGGAGCTGTTTTTT. Variable domain in full (rest from reference TRBV5-1 and TRBJ2-2): KAGVTQTPRYLIKTRGQQVTLSCSPISGHRSVSWYQQTPGQGLQFLFEYFSETQRNKGNFPGRFSGRQFSNSRSEMNVSTLELGDSALYLCASSQGTLAGANTGELFFGEGSRLTVL.

This clone turned up a few times. This specimen includes other DNA sequences encoding the same CDR3. The chain is built from TRBV3-1 (or the pseudogene TRBV3-2) and TRBJ1-6, with D possibly matching TRBD1 (6 bases). From germline, CDR1 is LGHDT and CDR2 YNNKEL (reference sequence). V lost 4 bases to trimming and J lost 5 bases, with 12 bases between them. The CDR3 runs to 15 residues. The CDR3 region has the DNA TGTGCCAGCAGCCCTCTGGACAGAGATAATTCACCCCTCCACTTT. It is translated as CASSPLDRDNSPLHF.

V usage is TRBV7-6 and J usage is TRBJ2-2; 7 bases align to TRBD1. The V gene end was trimmed by 2 bases and the J gene end by 5 bases; junction bases not matched to a gene: 8. CDR1 SGHVS and CDR2 FNYEAQ come from the germline V gene. The CDR3 is 16 amino acids. For the CDR3, the DNA is TGTGCCAGCAGCTTATTGGACAGGATGAATACCGGGGAGCTGTTTTTT. It is translated as CASSLLDRMNTGELFF.

The genes are TRBV7-3 and TRBJ2-2; 8 nucleotides align to TRBD2. The CDR3 has 17 amino acids. V lost 1 base to trimming and J lost 2 bases; unmatched junction nucleotides: 6. Germline values: CDR1 SGHTA, CDR2 FQGTGA. In nucleotides, the CDR3 is TGTGCCAGCAGCTTAAACGGGAGGGGGACTAACACCGGGGAGCTGTTTTTT. It is translated as CASSLNGRGTNTGELFF.

This chain links TRBV9 with TRBJ2-1; no definite D call. CDR1 is SGDLS and CDR2 is YYNGEE in the germline V gene. CDR3 size: 17 residues. V shed 0 bases and J shed 1 base, with 14 bases lying between them. As DNA, the CDR3 is TGTGCCAGCAGCGTAGGTATGAAAAGTGAGTCCTACAATGAGCAGTTCTTC. Translated, it gives CASSVGMKSESYNEQFF.

V gene TRBV12-5 combines with J gene TRBJ2-5; 7 nucleotides line up with TRBD1. V gave up 4 bases and J gave up 3 bases; unmatched junction bases: 8. The germline CDR1 and CDR2 sequences are LGHNT and FRNRAP. CDR3 length equals 15 residues. The CDR3 DNA reads TGTGCTAGTGGTTGGGGACAGAGTGGAAAAGAGACCCAGTACTTC. Protein: CASGWGQSGKETQYF.

This clone was seen a few times. The chain employs TRBV5-6 and TRBJ1-2; 8 nucleotides agree with TRBD1. The V segment lost 0 bases and the J segment 3 bases; nucleotides outside the gene matches: 4. This CDR3 region has 15 residues. Germline-derived CDR1 and CDR2 are SGHDT and YYEEEE. DNA of the CDR3: TGTGCCAGCAGCTTGGGCTCCAGGGGGCACTATGGCTACACCTTC. The encoded protein is CASSLGSRGHYGYTF.

V usage is TRBV7-2 and J usage is TRBJ2-2; D is ambiguous. Germline CDR1 is SGHTA and CDR2 is FQGNSA. The CDR3 has 13 amino acids. The V end lost 6 bases, the J end lost 2 bases, and 7 bases lay between the germline ends. The CDR3 protein is CASRAANTGELFF. The CDR3 nucleotides read TGTGCCAGCAGGGCGGCCAACACCGGGGAGCTGTTTTTT.

The table lists this clone with a few counts. This chain uses TRBV5-4 with TRBJ2-1; a possible D gene is TRBD2 (6 bases). This CDR3 contains 13 residues. Trimming shortened V by 2 bases and J by 10 bases, and 13 bases separated the two germline ends. Germline CDR1 is SGHNT and CDR2 is YYREEE (reference sequence). The CDR3 sequence is CASSFGTLGEQFF. The CDR3 bases are TGTGCCAGCAGCTTCGGGACTCTCGGAGAGCAGTTCTTC.

V gene TRBV18 combines with J gene TRBJ2-1, with 8 bases lining up with TRBD1. V was pared by 3 bases and J by 5 bases, with 0 bases of the junction left unmatched. Germline V gene data show CDR1 as KGHSH and CDR2 as LQKENI. The CDR3 extends over 13 amino acids. CDR3 amino acids: CASSPGQDNEQFF. CDR3 coding DNA: TGTGCCAGCTCACCGGGACAGGACAATGAGCAGTTCTTC. Together with reference TRBV18 and TRBJ2-1, the CDR3 gives the full variable domain: NAGVMQNPRHLVRRRGQEARLRCSPMKGHSHVYWYRQLPEEGLKFMVYLQKENIIDESGMPKERFSAEFPKEGPSILRIQQVVRGDSAAYFCASSPGQDNEQFFGPGTRLTVL.

The rearrangement links TRBV7-9 to TRBJ2-7; 8 bases are a match to TRBD1. This CDR3 is 13 amino acids long. V shed 5 bases and J 6 bases; nucleotides not matched to a gene: 6. Germline V CDR1 and CDR2: SEHNR, FQNEAQ (reference sequence). The CDR3 nucleotides read TGTGCCAGCAGCCTCGACAGGGGTCTCGAGCAGTACGTC. It encodes CASSLDRGLEQYV.

The chain uses TRBV12-5 and TRBJ1-4, with D possibly matching TRBD1 (5 bases). Germline V gene lookup returns CDR1 LGHNT and CDR2 FRNRAP. The CDR3 is 14 residues long. Trimming removed 3 bases at V and 4 bases at J, with 9 bases between. CDR3 sequence: CASGFGQGNEKLFF. In DNA form, the CDR3 reads TGTGCTAGTGGTTTCGGGCAGGGTAATGAAAAACTGTTTTTT.

The rearrangement joins TRBV27 to TRBJ2-1; tentative D call: TRBD1 (6 bases). CDR1 is MNHEY and CDR2 is SMNVEV in the germline V gene (reference sequence). Trimming took off 7 bases at V and 5 bases at J, with 15 bases between the two ends. This CDR3 is 14 amino acids long. The CDR3 DNA reads TGTGCCAGCAAATTTACAGGGAGTGACAATGAGCAGTTCTTC. It translates to CASKFTGSDNEQFF.

This clone has just one count. The chain recombines TRBV6-6 with TRBJ2-1; a possible D gene is TRBD2 (6 bases). The V end was cut by 0 bases, the J end by 9 bases, with 15 bases between. Germline V lookup: CDR1 MNHNY, CDR2 SVGAGI (reference sequence). The length of the CDR3 is 15 residues. CDR3 nucleotide sequence: TGTGCCAGCAGTTACTCGAGGGCTAGGGGAGGTGAGCAGTTCTTC. Translated: CASSYSRARGGEQFF.

This chain connects TRBV6-5 to TRBJ2-5, with 7 bases lining up with TRBD2. This CDR3 spans 14 amino acids. With V trimmed by 7 bases and J by 4 bases, 9 bases remained unmatched. Germline loops: CDR1 MNHEY, CDR2 SVGAGI. The DNA of the CDR3 is TGTGCCAGCACCCGAGGACTAGTTGGAGAGACCCAGTACTTC. Translating gives CASTRGLVGETQYF.

In this sample, this clone turned up many times. The same CDR3 also results from other DNA sequences found in this sample. This sequence joins TRBV11-2 and TRBJ2-1; 12 bases are a match to TRBD2. CDR3 length equals 15 residues. V lost 6 bases and J lost 7; bases outside the gene matches: 7. Germline V gene sequence: CDR1 SGHAT, CDR2 FQNNGV. This CDR3 reads CASRPSGGAGNEQFF. The DNA for the CDR3 is TGTGCCAGCAGACCTAGCGGGGGGGCGGGGAATGAGCAGTTCTTC.

The chain is built from TRBV6-5 and TRBJ2-7, with D maybe TRBD2 (5 bases). Trimming stripped 6 bases from V and 5 bases from J, with 14 bases between. The germline V gene encodes CDR1 MNHEY and CDR2 SVGAGI. The CDR3 totals 13 residues. This CDR3 reads CASRAWIGDEQYV. CDR3 bases: TGTGCCAGCAGGGCCTGGATCGGGGACGAGCAGTACGTC.

V gene TRBV6-5 combines with J gene TRBJ2-1; 7 positions agree with TRBD2. J lost 7 bases, V lost 1 base, and 7 bases had no gene match. This CDR3 contains 15 residues. Looked up from germline, CDR1 is MNHEY and CDR2 is SVGAGI. The CDR3: CASSYYLADKNEQFF. As DNA, the CDR3 is TGTGCCAGCAGTTACTATCTAGCGGACAAGAATGAGCAGTTCTTC.

The chain links TRBV28 to TRBJ2-5; TRBD1 agrees at 7 bases. The CDR3 is 14 amino acids. V was pared by 3 bases and J by 5 bases, with 6 bases of the junction left unmatched. Germline CDR1 is MDHEN and CDR2 is SYDVKM. The CDR3 region has the DNA TGTGCCAGCAGTTTCTCGGTCAGGGGGGAGACCCAGTACTTC. Amino acid sequence: CASSFSVRGETQYF.

This clone was seen ten or more times. The V and J genes are TRBV19 and TRBJ1-2, with TRBD1 matching 9 bases. V gave up 10 bases and J gave up 8 bases; unmatched junction bases: 20. This CDR3 is 16 amino acids long. The V gene's germline CDR1 is LNHDA and CDR2 SQIVND (reference sequence). The CDR3 nucleotides are TGTGCCACCGTACGGGGGACAGGGCTGAACCCTCTAGGCTACACCTTC. Translation gives CATVRGTGLNPLGYTF.

This chain links TRBV28 with TRBJ2-7; D may be TRBD2 (5 bases). CDR1 is MDHEN and CDR2 is SYDVKM in the germline V gene. The CDR3 has 14 residues. V was pared by 3 bases and J by 2 bases, with 11 bases between. The chain's CDR3 is CASSFPLAAYEQYF. The CDR3 coding sequence is TGTGCCAGCAGTTTTCCGCTAGCCGCCTACGAGCAGTACTTC. The full variable domain, its missing parts supplied by reference TRBV28 and TRBJ2-7, is DVKVTQSSRYLVKRTGEKVFLECVQDMDHENMFWYRQDPGLGLRLIYFSYDVKMKEKGDIPEGYSVSREKKERFSLILESASTNQTSMYLCASSFPLAAYEQYFGPGTRLTVT.

V usage is TRBV4-1 and J usage is TRBJ2-2; TRBD1 might be the D (6 bases). CDR3 size: 15 residues. Trimming removed 4 bases at V and 9 bases at J, with 18 bases between. Germline V gives CDR1 MGHRA, CDR2 YSYEKL. Written as DNA, the CDR3 is TGCGCCAGCAGCCGCGACCCTACAGGGATCTGGGAGCTGTTTTTT. Encoded protein: CASSRDPTGIWELFF.

J is TRBJ2-7 and V is TRBV27; 10 nucleotides align to TRBD1. CDR3 length: 15 residues. The germline V gene encodes CDR1 MNHEY and CDR2 SMNVEV (reference sequence). V trimming: 6 bases; J trimming: 3 bases; junction bases outside the gene matches: 8. This CDR3 reads CASSPSGTGVYEQYV. CDR3 coding DNA: TGTGCCAGCAGCCCCTCCGGGACAGGGGTCTACGAGCAGTACGTC.

The V call is TRBV5-1, the J call TRBJ1-1, with D perhaps matching TRBD1 (5 bases). Trimming shortened V by 0 bases and J by 4 bases, and 10 bases separated the two germline ends. Germline V gene sequence: CDR1 SGHRS, CDR2 YFSETQ. This CDR3 contains 14 residues. The CDR3 DNA reads as TGCGCCAGCAGCTTGGGACAGCTTCGCACTGAAGCTTTCTTT. Translating gives CASSLGQLRTEAFF.

The V and J genes are TRBV2 and TRBJ2-6; D gene unclear. Germline assignment: CDR1 SNHLY and CDR2 FYNNEI. The CDR3 length is 13 residues. Trimming shortened V by 6 bases and J by 1 base, and 4 bases separated the two germline ends. In DNA, the CDR3 is TGTGCCAGCAGCAGGTCTGGGGCCAACGTCCTGACTTTC. Translated, it gives CASSRSGANVLTF.

The chain combines TRBV6-2 or TRBV6-3 with TRBJ2-3; D is perhaps TRBD1 (5 bases). From germline, CDR1 is MNHEY and CDR2 SVGEGT. The ends were cut back, 2 bases at V and 4 bases at J, with 19 bases in the middle. The CDR3 is 17 amino acids. The CDR3 here is CASSYRQGRAWADTQYF. CDR3 bases: TGTGCCAGCAGTTACAGGCAGGGCAGAGCGTGGGCAGATACGCAGTATTTT.

The chain uses TRBV10-3 and TRBJ1-6; D is unclear. This CDR3 comprises 16 residues. V lost 3 bases to trimming and J lost 5 bases, with 14 bases between them. The germline CDR1 and CDR2 sequences are ENHRY and SYGVKD. The CDR3 DNA is TGTGCCATCAGTGAACGGGCGGGTACCAATAATTCACCCCTCCACTTT. It translates to CAISERAGTNNSPLHF.